These 32 T cell receptor beta chains came from one sample sequenced in a study of shared clonotypes between healthy human individuals. Naive CD8 cells lacked CD45RO, underwent positive selection for CCR7 and left out terminally differentiated effector memory CD45RA+ cells. Data came from immunoSEQ multiplex PCR; TCRdb stores just in-frame clones and leaves some out. This table holds just over 2,000,000 clones, roughly 94% found once. The source material was naive CD8+ T cells sorted from blood. The receptors were sampled from a man in his late teens or twenties in good health.

Worth noting for this clone: Given a much more abundant clone one base away, this may be a read error. This chain joins TRBV7-8 and TRBJ1-1, with D hard to call. Germline V gene data show CDR1 as SGHVS and CDR2 as FQNEAQ. Trimming took 1 base from V and 1 from J, leaving 4 bases between them. This CDR3 comprises 13 residues. CDR3 residues: CASSLGRNTEAFF. The CDR3 region has the DNA TGTGCCAGCAGCTTAGGGCGGAACACTGAAGCTTTCTTT.

This clone came up once. The sample contains more than one DNA sequence encoding this CDR3. CDR3 region: CASSVAGGNTGELFF. CDR3 nucleotides: TGTGCCAGCAGCGTAGCTGGGGGTAACACCGGGGAGCTGTTTTTT. This sequence joins TRBV9 and TRBJ2-2; the D gene could be TRBD1 or TRBD2 (5 bases each). V gave up 0 bases and J gave up 2 bases, with 8 bases separating them. This CDR3 spans 15 amino acids. Germline-derived CDR1 and CDR2 are SGDLS and YYNGEE.

The chain employs TRBV7-6 and TRBJ2-2; D is perhaps TRBD2 (6 bases). Germline lookup yields CDR1 SGHVS and CDR2 FNYEAQ. V shed 2 bases and J shed 0 bases, with 16 bases lying between them. This CDR3 spans 18 amino acids. CDR3: CASSLTLAAGANTGELFF. The CDR3 bases are TGTGCCAGCAGCTTAACTTTGGCAGCGGGCGCGAACACCGGGGAGCTGTTTTTT.

The CDR3 DNA sequence: TGTGCCAGCAGTGAAGCGACAGTTTATAGCAATCAGCCCCAGCATTTT. Protein sequence: CASSEATVYSNQPQHF. The V and J genes are TRBV2 and TRBJ1-5; TRBD1 is a possible D gene (5 bases). The V and J ends lost 0 bases and 0 bases respectively, with 9 bases between them. The CDR3 sequence is 16 residues long. The germline gives CDR1 SNHLY, CDR2 FYNNEI.

The chain is built from TRBV7-8 and TRBJ2-7; TRBD1 aligns across 10 bases. The J segment lost 5 bases and the V segment lost 5 bases, leaving 9 bases of the junction unmatched. CDR1 and CDR2 from the germline V gene are SGHVS and FQNEAQ. CDR3 length: 15 amino acids. The CDR3 is CASSPIPGQGDEQYF. In DNA form, the CDR3 reads TGTGCCAGCAGCCCCATCCCCGGACAGGGGGACGAGCAGTACTTC.

V gene TRBV13 combines with J gene TRBJ2-7; 8 bases are shared with TRBD2. With 8 bases clipped from V and 5 bases from J, the junction kept 11 bases outside the gene matches. CDR1 is PRHDT, CDR2 FYEKMQ, per germline (reference sequence). The CDR3 runs 14 residues. The CDR3 DNA is TGTGCCAGCCTTTACGGCGGGAGGATTCACGAGCAGTACTTC. Amino acids: CASLYGGRIHEQYF. Filled out from reference TRBV13 and TRBJ2-7, the complete variable domain reads AAGVIQSPRHLIKEKRETATLKCYPIPRHDTVYWYQQGPGQDPQFLISFYEKMQSDKGSIPDRFSAQQFSDYHSELNMSSLELGDSALYFCASLYGGRIHEQYFGPGTRLTVT.

CDR3 amino acids: CASSLGTGWGEKLFF. CDR3 coding DNA: TGTGCCAGCAGCTTAGGTACAGGGTGGGGTGAAAAACTGTTTTTT. The V and J genes are TRBV11-2 and TRBJ1-4; D is possibly TRBD1 (6 bases). Trimming took off 1 base at V and 7 bases at J, with 13 bases between the two ends. The CDR3 has 15 residues. Germline values: CDR1 SGHAT, CDR2 FQNNGV.

The CDR3 sequence: CASSPLAVTDTQYF. In DNA form, the CDR3 reads TGTGCCAGCAGCCCTCTGGCGGTCACAGATACGCAGTATTTT. The V call is TRBV4-2, the J call TRBJ2-3; D ambiguous. V lost 4 bases and J lost 2, with 10 bases in between. The CDR3 length is 14 residues. CDR1 is LGHNA and CDR2 is YNFKEQ in the germline V gene.

This chain joins TRBV5-5 and TRBJ1-6, with a weak D call TRBD1 (5 bases). V shed 3 bases and J shed 9 bases, with 19 bases lying between them. The CDR3 has 16 amino acids. Germline assignment: CDR1 SGHKS and CDR2 YYEKEE (reference sequence). The CDR3 reads CASSSQGSADGSPLHF. The CDR3 nucleotides are TGTGCCAGCAGCTCCCAGGGTTCCGCTGATGGTTCACCCCTCCACTTT.

The chain joins TRBV4-1 to TRBJ2-7; 8 bases match TRBD2. Germline CDR1 is MGHRA and CDR2 is YSYEKL. CDR3 length: 14 amino acids. The ends lost 4 bases at V and 6 bases at J; junction bases unmatched: 8. CDR3 amino acids: CASSPRLAPIEQYF. The DNA of the CDR3 is TGCGCCAGCAGCCCCAGACTAGCGCCTATCGAGCAGTACTTC.

This rearrangement joins TRBV29-1 to TRBJ2-1; possible D gene TRBD2, 6 bases. V was cut by 1 base and J by 0 bases, with 13 bases left in between. The CDR3 loop spans 16 amino acids. Germline V gene sequence: CDR1 SQVTM, CDR2 ANQGSEA. The CDR3 here is CSVEGGDGSSYNEQFF. CDR3 nucleotides: TGCAGCGTTGAAGGCGGGGACGGTAGCTCCTACAATGAGCAGTTCTTC.

In this sample, this clone turned up once. The chain couples TRBV5-8 to TRBJ2-3, with 11 nucleotides matching TRBD1. Germline lookup yields CDR1 SGHTS and CDR2 YDEGEE. This CDR3 has 16 residues. The trim removed 0 bases at V and 4 bases at J, leaving 4 bases unmatched. Written as DNA, the CDR3 is TGTGCCAGCAGCTTGGATGGGACAGGGGGGGCAGATACGCAGTATTTT. It is translated as CASSLDGTGGADTQYF.

The chain carries TRBV30 and TRBJ1-2, with D hard to call. Germline V gene lookup returns CDR1 GTSNPN and CDR2 SVGIG (reference sequence). The CDR3 sequence is 15 residues long. With 3 bases removed from V and 2 bases from J, the gap between germline ends came to 16 bases. CDR3 region: CAWSPLEGFNYGYTF. The CDR3 nucleotides are TGTGCCTGGAGCCCCTTGGAAGGGTTCAACTATGGCTACACCTTC.

To note about this clone: This CDR3 is also generated by other DNA sequences in the sample. This chain uses TRBV9 with TRBJ2-3; no clear D gene. The CDR3 runs to 13 residues. The V gene lost 5 bases and the J gene lost 2 bases, with 9 bases spanning the gap. Germline V gives CDR1 SGDLS, CDR2 YYNGEE. As DNA, the CDR3 is TGTGCCAGCAGAGGGTTATACACAGATACGCAGTATTTT. Residues: CASRGLYTDTQYF.

A single count supports this clone. This CDR3 is CASSLTGTDQETQYF. CDR3 bases: TGTGCCAGCAGCCTGACCGGGACAGATCAAGAGACCCAGTACTTC. The chain has TRBV13 and TRBJ2-5, with TRBD1 identical over 7 bases. The CDR3 is made up of 15 amino acids. The trim removed 5 bases at V and 2 bases at J, leaving 8 bases unmatched. In germline, CDR1 is PRHDT, CDR2 FYEKMQ (reference sequence).

The rearrangement uses TRBV6-1 and TRBJ2-2; no reliable D call. Looked up from germline, CDR1 is MNHNS and CDR2 is SASEGT. CDR3 size: 13 residues. Trimming removed 6 bases from V and 4 bases from J, with 9 bases in between. The CDR3 DNA reads as TGTGCCAGCAGCGAAAGTCTCACCGGGGAGCTGTTTTTT. This translates into CASSESLTGELFF.

The V and J genes are TRBV6-6 and TRBJ1-1, with a weak D call TRBD1 (6 bases). The CDR3 covers 12 residues. V shed 2 bases and J shed 7 bases, with 8 bases lying between them. The V gene's germline CDR1 is MNHNY and CDR2 SVGAGI (reference sequence). The CDR3 sequence is CASSYPRGEAFF. The CDR3 nucleotides are TGTGCCAGCAGTTACCCCAGGGGTGAAGCTTTCTTT.

The chain joins TRBV10-3 to TRBJ1-1; tentative D call: TRBD1 (5 bases). This CDR3 has 12 residues. V shed 11 bases and J shed 5 bases, with 15 bases lying between them. Germline CDR1 reads ENHRY; CDR2 reads SYGVKD. The CDR3 bases are TGTGCCGCAGAGGCGGGGACTACTGAAGCTTTCTTT. It codes for CAAEAGTTEAFF.

This chain joins TRBV9 and TRBJ2-2, with D perhaps TRBD2 (6 bases). Trimming shortened V by 0 bases and J by 5 bases, and 14 bases separated the two germline ends. CDR1 and CDR2 from the germline V gene are SGDLS and YYNGEE. CDR3 size: 16 residues. The CDR3 here is CASSVGGGAETGELFF. The CDR3 DNA reads as TGTGCCAGCAGCGTAGGGGGCGGGGCGGAGACCGGGGAGCTGTTTTTT.

This chain joins TRBV27 and TRBJ2-7; TRBD1 might be the D (6 bases). Germline V gene sequence: CDR1 MNHEY, CDR2 SMNVEV (reference sequence). The CDR3 runs to 15 residues. V lost 0 bases to trimming and J lost 6 bases, with 15 bases between them. Here the CDR3 reads CASSLSLDSRGEQYF. In nucleotides, the CDR3 is TGTGCCAGCAGTTTATCTCTGGACAGTCGGGGCGAGCAGTACTTC.

J is TRBJ2-7 and V is TRBV4-3; TRBD1 might be the D (5 bases). The CDR3 spans 15 residues. Germline CDR1 is LGHNA and CDR2 is YSLEER. Trimming cost V 0 bases and J 0 bases, with 9 bases left between them. The CDR3 protein is CASSQDSQASYEQYF. Here the CDR3 DNA reads TGCGCCAGCAGCCAAGATTCACAGGCCTCCTACGAGCAGTACTTC.

The chain joins TRBV4-3 to TRBJ1-4, with D unclear. The V gene lost 2 bases and the J gene lost 3 bases, with 10 bases spanning the gap. Germline CDR1 is LGHNA and CDR2 is YSLEER. CDR3 length equals 15 residues. The CDR3 DNA is TGCGCCAGCAGCCAAACTGGAGTTTCTAATGAAAAACTGTTTTTT. Its protein product is CASSQTGVSNEKLFF.

This clone has just one count. The V and J genes are TRBV5-1 and TRBJ2-3; 9 nucleotides align to TRBD1. After removal of 3 bases from V and 2 bases from J, the junction contained 4 bases not matched to a gene. The CDR3 is 15 amino acids. Germline-derived CDR1 and CDR2 are SGHRS and YFSETQ. The CDR3 spells CASSWTGDLTDTQYF. DNA of the CDR3: TGCGCCAGCAGCTGGACAGGGGACCTCACAGATACGCAGTATTTT.

The chain is built from TRBV6-5 and TRBJ2-7; 9 positions match TRBD1. This CDR3 spans 15 amino acids. J lost 3 bases, V lost 2 bases, and 5 bases had no gene match. Germline CDR1 is MNHEY and CDR2 is SVGAGI. The chain's CDR3 is CASSYATGGHYEQYF. The CDR3 region has the DNA TGTGCCAGCAGTTACGCAACAGGGGGCCACTACGAGCAGTACTTC.

The chain has TRBV29-1 and TRBJ2-3; 7 positions match TRBD2. V dropped 3 bases and J dropped 4; count of bases not matched to a gene: 7. This CDR3 is 14 amino acids long. Germline values: CDR1 SQVTM, CDR2 ANQGSEA. The CDR3 loop is CSVDRGSGPDTQYF. The CDR3 DNA sequence: TGCAGCGTTGATCGCGGGAGCGGGCCAGATACGCAGTATTTT.

This chain links TRBV7-9 with TRBJ2-1; D gene unclear. The germline V gene encodes CDR1 SEHNR and CDR2 FQNEAQ (reference sequence). The V end lost 4 bases, the J end lost 5 bases, and 9 bases lay between the germline ends. There are 13 residues in the CDR3. The CDR3 sequence is CASSSDTDNEQFF. CDR3 DNA sequence: TGTGCCAGCAGCTCCGACACGGACAATGAGCAGTTCTTC.

The chain employs TRBV5-8 and TRBJ2-3, with a possible D match to TRBD2 (5 bases). The V and J ends lost 7 bases and 7 bases respectively, with 16 bases between them. Germline V CDR1 and CDR2: SGHTS, YDEGEE. The CDR3 length is 13 residues. This chain's CDR3 is CASGLEDSYTQYF. In DNA form, the CDR3 reads TGTGCCAGCGGTCTTGAGGACTCCTATACGCAGTATTTT.

The chain joins TRBV13 to TRBJ2-1, with TRBD2 matching 8 bases. Germline V gene sequence: CDR1 PRHDT, CDR2 FYEKMQ (reference sequence). J gave up 3 bases and V 10 bases, and 11 bases lay outside the gene matches. The CDR3 is 15 amino acids. The CDR3 is CATQVRRGDYNEQFF. In DNA form, the CDR3 reads TGTGCCACCCAGGTACGGCGGGGGGACTACAATGAGCAGTTCTTC.

CDR3 sequence: CASSPRLAGWNEQFF. CDR3 sequence (DNA): TGTGCCAGCAGCCCTAGACTAGCGGGATGGAATGAGCAGTTCTTC. The chain uses TRBV9 and TRBJ2-1; 11 bases are a match to TRBD2. Trimming at V came to 4 bases and at J to 7 bases, leaving 7 bases not matched to a gene. Germline loops: CDR1 SGDLS, CDR2 YYNGEE. The CDR3 loop spans 15 amino acids.

The gene calls are TRBV7-2 and TRBJ2-3; 7 nucleotides align to TRBD2. J lost 0 bases, V lost 4 bases, and 4 bases had no gene match. The CDR3 contains 15 residues. Germline CDR1 is SGHTA and CDR2 is FQGNSA. In DNA, the CDR3 is TGTGCCAGCAGCTCCCAGCGGGATAGCACAGATACGCAGTATTTT. This gives the protein CASSSQRDSTDTQYF.

The V call is TRBV19, the J call TRBJ2-7, with 10 bases aligning to TRBD2. The CDR3 length is 14 residues. Trimming took 3 bases from V and 6 from J; bases not matched to a gene: 5. Germline V gives CDR1 LNHDA, CDR2 SQIVND (reference sequence). The CDR3 here is CASSMVLAGVEQYF. The CDR3, as DNA: TGTGCCAGTAGTATGGTTCTAGCGGGGGTCGAGCAGTACTTC.

V gene TRBV5-8 combines with J gene TRBJ1-5; D ambiguous. The V end was cut by 5 bases, the J end by 5 bases, with 14 bases between. The CDR3 length is 14 residues. The germline CDR1 and CDR2 sequences are SGHTS and YDEGEE. This CDR3 reads CASRMTYVDQPQHF. The CDR3 bases are TGTGCCAGCAGGATGACGTACGTAGATCAGCCCCAGCATTTT. The full variable domain, in which reference TRBV5-8 and TRBJ1-5 provide the parts outside the CDR3, is EAGVTQSPTHLIKTRGQQATLRCSPISGHTSVYWYQQALGLGLQFLLWYDEGEERNRGNFPPRFSGRQFPNYSSELNVNALELEDSALYLCASRMTYVDQPQHFGDGTRLSIL.